This T cell receptor (beta chain) is drawn from a study of OX40 agonist ivuxolimab in advanced cancers. Background on the whole study: Ivuxolimab, which targeted the costimulatory receptor OX40 (CD134), was an agonistic, fully human IgG2 monoclonal antibody. Among the roughly 52 dose-escalation patients, around 20 had hepatocellular carcinoma, around 15 melanoma, 9 renal cell carcinoma and 9 head and neck cancer. Intravenous ivuxolimab was administered to patients every 2 weeks at six dose levels: 0.01, 0.1, 0.3, 1.5, 3 and 10 mg/kg. Partial responses occurred in three dose-escalation patients: two with cutaneous melanoma and one with hepatocellular carcinoma. Patients were allowed to have had prior anti-PD-1, anti-PD-L1 or anti-CTLA-4 therapy, and less than 45% of the dose-escalation patients had previously received checkpoint inhibitors. The paper describes the monotherapy dose-escalation part (N of about 47 patients) of the phase I trial of ivuxolimab. Peripheral TCRbeta sequencing aimed to test whether ivuxolimab altered TCR sequence diversity and caused clonal T-cell expansion. In the dose-escalation cohort, approximately 80% of patients were male, and the mean age was 60 years with a range of roughly 20 to 85.

General study outcomes and caveats: Low levels of normalized T-cell clonal expansion were also seen in some nonresponding patients. In partial responders in the 0.1-3.0 mg/kg groups, normalized peripheral clonal expansion was found to be among the lowest, especially among CD8+ T cells. After ivuxolimab, expanded clones were on average more numerous among CD8+ T cells than among CD4+ T cells. At doses of 0.1 to 3.0 mg/kg, clonal expansion of both CD4+ and CD8+ T cells in blood was seen between baseline and week 6. Antigen specificity was not determined for the clonally expanded peripheral T cells.

Points on this clone: The antigen it recognizes is unknown. One junction end disagrees with the germline gene, perhaps due to a read error.

The trial excluded patients who had a history of autoimmune disease or were on systemic immunosuppression. In every dose cohort, peripheral blood was drawn for TCR sequencing at baseline, cycle 4 day 1, and cycle 7 day 1. Samples came from an open-label, multicenter, first-in-human phase I dose-escalation trial of ivuxolimab. The trial enrolled adults with locally advanced or metastatic head and neck squamous cell, hepatocellular, melanoma or renal cell carcinoma. Before TCR sequencing, CD4+ T cells and CD8+ T cells were sorted from peripheral blood as separate populations. From cysteine to phenylalanine, the CDR3 is 16 amino acids long. The DNA shown is the 48-base CDR3, in frame from base 1. Based on the germline V gene, the CDR1 and CDR2 sequences are SGHAT and FQNNGV. For sequencing of the TCRbeta CDR3 region, genomic DNA was extracted from the sorted cells. TCRbeta CDR3 regions were sequenced using the immunoSEQ Assay. Not all clones reach the TCRdb copy of this immuneACCESS table, which keeps in-frame sequences only. Checked studies attribute under half of the gap to unresolved V genes and leave the rest unexplained. The sample has 86,000 or so clones on record, roughly 92% of them singletons. Of the sample, approximately 2.9% is held by the ten largest clones.

The receptor was derived from an adult with an advanced solid tumor such as melanoma, head and neck, liver or kidney cancer. Sample: CD4+ or CD8+ T cells sorted from blood, taken in a trial of the OX40 agonist ivuxolimab. Recombination joined TRBV11-2 with TRBJ2-1; a stretch of 10 junction bases matches TRBD2. The nucleotide sequence is TGTGCCAGCAGCCTAGAATCCGGACTAGCGGACAATGAGCAGTTCTTC. It specifies CASSLESGLADNEQFF.